The 15 T cell receptor beta chains given below trace back to one sample, sequenced in a study of cytomegalovirus exposure and HLA in healthy donors. PCR amplification relied on 60 Vbeta primers (plus 13 Jbeta primers). Using immunoSEQ multiplex PCR, the repertoire was profiled, and TCRdb retains in-frame clones only, with some absent. The sample consists of about 140,000 clones, 73% of them appearing once. Material for sequencing was PBMCs. These receptors all stem from a human donor in good health.

This chain connects TRBV2 to TRBJ2-7, with TRBD1 matching over 12 bases. The junction had 9 bases not matched to a gene; V was cut back by 6 bases and J by 6 bases. The CDR3 is made up of 15 amino acids. Germline V gene lookup returns CDR1 SNHLY and CDR2 FYNNEI. The CDR3 nucleotides read TGTGCCAGCAGGCAGGGACAGGGGGCCCCTCGCGAGCAGTACTTC. Translated: CASRQGQGAPREQYF.

The chain has TRBV7-8 and TRBJ2-3, with no clear D. The CDR3 extends over 14 amino acids. Germline V gene data show CDR1 as SGHVS and CDR2 as FQNEAQ. Trimming removed 5 bases at V and 4 bases at J, with 13 bases between. CDR3: CASSPEFYSDTQYF. As DNA, the CDR3 is TGTGCCAGCAGCCCGGAGTTTTATTCAGATACGCAGTATTTT. Complete variable domain (other parts from reference TRBV7-8 and TRBJ2-3): GAGVSQSPRYKVAKRGQDVALRCDPISGHVSLFWYQQALGQGPEFLTYFQNEAQLDKSGLPSDRFFAERPEGSVSTLKIQRTQQEDSAVYLCASSPEFYSDTQYFGPGTRLTVL.

V is TRBV5-5 and J is TRBJ1-5; D is unclear. CDR1 is SGHKS, CDR2 YYEKEE, per germline (reference sequence). The CDR3 is 15 residues long. Trimming cost V 4 bases and J 2 bases, with 13 bases left between them. CDR3 sequence (DNA): TGTGCCAGCAGCCTCGAAGGAGTTCGCAATCAGCCCCAGCATTTT. This gives the protein CASSLEGVRNQPQHF.

V and J are TRBV7-3 and TRBJ2-6, with D possibly TRBD2 on 5 matching bases. Germline loops: CDR1 SGHTA, CDR2 FQGTGA. The V and J ends lost 0 bases and 4 bases respectively, with 10 bases between them. The length of the CDR3 is 16 residues. Here the CDR3 DNA reads TGTGCCAGCAGCTTAACCGAGGGCACCGGGGCCAACGTCCTGACTTTC. Its translation: CASSLTEGTGANVLTF.

This clone was picked up a small number of times. The chain joins TRBV5-8 to TRBJ2-7; no firm D call. Trimming stripped 0 bases from V and 3 bases from J, with 10 bases between. The germline V gene has CDR1 SGHTS and CDR2 YDEGEE. CDR3 length: 14 residues. CDR3 in DNA: TGTGCCAGCAGCTTGGGCACTGAACTCTACGAGCAGTACTTC. Translated: CASSLGTELYEQYF.

J is TRBJ1-3 and V is TRBV5-1; D uncertain. Germline V gene data show CDR1 as SGHRS and CDR2 as YFSETQ. The CDR3 spans 16 residues. Trimming stripped 4 bases from V and 0 bases from J, with 14 bases between. The CDR3 nucleotides are TGCGCCAGCAGCCAAGCCGAGTCGAGCTCTGGAAACACCATATATTTT. It specifies CASSQAESSSGNTIYF. The variable domain in full, with the rest retrieved from reference TRBV5-1 and TRBJ1-3, is KAGVTQTPRYLIKTRGQQVTLSCSPISGHRSVSWYQQTPGQGLQFLFEYFSETQRNKGNFPGRFSGRQFSNSRSEMNVSTLELGDSALYLCASSQAESSSGNTIYFGEGSWLTVV.

The gene calls are TRBV15 and TRBJ2-7; 10 bases line up with TRBD1. CDR3 size: 16 residues. CDR1 LNHNV and CDR2 YYDKDF come from the germline V gene (reference sequence). Unmatched junction bases numbered 5, after V lost 1 base and J lost 2 bases. The CDR3: CATSRATGTGAYEQYF. The CDR3 DNA sequence: TGTGCCACCAGCAGAGCGACCGGGACAGGGGCCTACGAGCAGTACTTC. The whole variable domain, filled in from reference TRBV15 and TRBJ2-7, reads DAMVIQNPRYQVTQFGKPVTLSCSQTLNHNVMYWYQQKSSQAPKLLFHYYDKDFNNEADTPDNFQSRRPNTSFCFLDIRSPGLGDTAMYLCATSRATGTGAYEQYFGPGTRLTVT.

The chain recombines TRBV6-5 with TRBJ1-1; D unclear. V was shortened by 2 bases and J by 4 bases, with 11 bases between the two germline ends. This CDR3 comprises 14 residues. Per the germline V gene, CDR1 is MNHEY and CDR2 is SVGAGI. This chain's CDR3 is CASSYEGPGTEAFF. The CDR3 DNA sequence: TGTGCCAGCAGTTACGAGGGTCCCGGCACTGAAGCTTTCTTT.

The chain employs TRBV10-2 and TRBJ2-1, with 8 bases identical to TRBD2. V lost 6 bases and J lost 5; bases outside the gene matches: 15. CDR1 and CDR2 from the germline V gene are WSHSY and SAAADI. This CDR3 contains 17 residues. CDR3 nucleotide sequence: TGCGCCAGCAGATACAGACTAGCGAGAGGGGCAAACAATGAGCAGTTCTTC. Translation: CASRYRLARGANNEQFF.

The chain employs TRBV7-9 and TRBJ2-5; TRBD2 aligns across 9 bases. J gave up 3 bases and V 2 bases, and 7 bases lay outside the gene matches. The CDR3 is 16 residues long. Germline CDR1 reads SEHNR; CDR2 reads FQNEAQ (reference sequence). CDR3 region: CASSLFGGGDKETQYF. DNA for the CDR3: TGTGCCAGCAGCTTATTTGGCGGGGGGGACAAAGAGACCCAGTACTTC.

V and J are TRBV27 and TRBJ1-2; the D is unclear. Trimming took 3 bases from V and 9 from J, leaving 8 bases between them. The CDR3 covers 11 residues. Germline CDR1 MNHEY, CDR2 SMNVEV (reference sequence). The CDR3 spells CASSFFRSYTF. The CDR3 DNA reads as TGTGCCAGCAGTTTTTTCAGGAGCTACACCTTC.

This clone came up a few times. V is TRBV6-4 and J is TRBJ2-7, with D possibly TRBD2 on 6 matching bases. There are 13 residues in the CDR3. CDR1 is MRHNA, CDR2 SNTAGT, per germline. V was clipped by 2 bases and J by 5 bases, with 10 bases between them. The CDR3, as DNA: TGTGCCAGCAGTGACATAGCGGAAGACGAGCAGTACTTC. This encodes CASSDIAEDEQYF.

CDR3 in amino acids: CASRQPTTGSQQAKNIQYF. CDR3 DNA: TGTGCCAGCAGACAACCAACGACAGGGTCGCAACAAGCCAAAAACATTCAGTACTTC. The chain combines TRBV6-4 with TRBJ2-4; 7 bases align to TRBD1. CDR3 size: 19 residues. After removal of 6 bases from V and 0 bases from J, the junction contained 17 bases not matched to a gene. Germline V gene data show CDR1 as MRHNA and CDR2 as SNTAGT.

This chain joins TRBV5-1 and TRBJ2-7; 8 nucleotides agree with TRBD1. V lost 4 bases and J lost 4; bases outside the gene matches: 7. Germline V CDR1 and CDR2: SGHRS, YFSETQ. The CDR3 runs to 14 residues. The CDR3 sequence: CASSKQGAGYEQYF. CDR3 in DNA: TGCGCCAGCAGCAAGCAGGGGGCTGGGTACGAGCAGTACTTC.

This sequence joins TRBV30 and TRBJ2-2; TRBD2 is a possible D gene (6 bases). Trimming pared 3 bases from V and 2 bases from J, leaving 7 bases between. The CDR3 contains 13 residues. Germline CDR1 GTSNPN, CDR2 SVGIG (reference sequence). This CDR3 reads CAWREGNTGELFF. The CDR3 bases are TGTGCCTGGAGGGAGGGAAACACCGGGGAGCTGTTTTTT.